This T cell receptor beta chain emerged from a study of blood T cells in healthy people across ages. The second PCR ran about 6 to 12 cycles with a sample-barcoded 5' primer and J-beta primers. TCRdb re-called the 5' RACE reads with MiXCR, one entry per CDR3 protein. This repertoire shows roughly 700,000 distinct CDR3 sequences, roughly 25% found once; its top ten account for 9.4%. Study findings and constraints: Naive CD4+ cell counts and diversity both ran higher in long-lived than in aged donors.

Germline V lookup: CDR1 SGHTA, CDR2 FQGNSA. This CDR3 is built from 15 residues. V lost 6 bases and J 3 bases, leaving 14 bases between the germline ends. Isolating PBMCs gave at least 6.5 million of these cells per sample. Details on this clonotype: The antigen remains undetermined.

This sample was also put to use in a study of T cells of mothers and their children.

Input material: blood. The sequence derives from a boy aged 10-17 years in good health. The chain combines TRBV7-2 with TRBJ1-4, with a possible D match to TRBD1 (6 bases). Here the CDR3 DNA reads TGTGCCAGCAGACGAACAGGGATCGCTAATGAAAAACTGTTTTTT. Amino acid sequence: CASRRTGIANEKLFF.